One and the same sample provided the 21 T cell receptor beta chains below, sequenced in a study of a mutant IDH1 vaccine in newly diagnosed glioma. Here immunoSEQ multiplex PCR was the method, and the copy in TCRdb shows in-frame clones only, minus some. The table shows 70,000 to 95,000 clones, with approximately 80% occurring only once. The time point: baseline, week 1 (first vaccination visit). Treatment denoted: pre-vaccination baseline after standard-of-care therapy. Here the sequenced sample was PBMCs, taken from a glioma patient treated with radiotherapy, temozolomide or both. The receptors come from a man aged 35-49 years with glioma. Some clones in this sample may be carry-over from other donors' samples.

This clone was observed a few times. The genes are TRBV7-9 and TRBJ1-1; tentative D call: TRBD1 (5 bases). CDR3 length: 16 residues. The ends were cut back, 1 base at V and 6 bases at J, with 18 bases in the middle. Germline V lookup: CDR1 SEHNR, CDR2 FQNEAQ (reference sequence). The chain's CDR3 is CASSLGSPGLIAEAFF. For the CDR3, the DNA is TGTGCCAGCAGCTTAGGGAGCCCGGGGCTGATCGCTGAAGCTTTCTTT.

The rearrangement joins TRBV4-1 to TRBJ2-7; a possible D gene is TRBD2 (5 bases). V lost 3 bases, J lost 1 base, and 10 bases lay in between. The CDR3 contains 14 residues. Germline V gives CDR1 MGHRA, CDR2 YSYEKL. The CDR3 is CASSQGDLSYEQYF. DNA for the CDR3: TGCGCCAGCAGCCAGGGAGATTTATCCTACGAGCAGTACTTC.

This clone has only one observation. The chain carries TRBV25-1 and TRBJ2-7; D possibly corresponds to TRBD2 (6 bases). From germline, CDR1 is MGHDK and CDR2 SYGVNS. V was pared by 6 bases and J by 6 bases, with 15 bases between. This CDR3 has 13 residues. CDR3 in amino acids: CASSLWGLGEQYF. CDR3 sequence (DNA): TGTGCCAGCAGCCTTTGGGGACTGGGCGAGCAGTACTTC.

This clone appeared a few times. The chain links TRBV11-2 to TRBJ1-5; D gene ambiguous. V was trimmed by 0 bases and J by 5 bases, leaving 5 bases between them. The V gene's germline CDR1 is SGHAT and CDR2 FQNNGV. The CDR3 consists of 13 residues. The CDR3 nucleotides read TGTGCCAGCAGCTTAGATTTTTATCAGCCCCAGCATTTT. Protein product: CASSLDFYQPQHF.

The genes are TRBV5-1 and TRBJ1-1; no clear D gene. The germline CDR1 and CDR2 sequences are SGHRS and YFSETQ. V dropped 3 bases and J dropped 3 bases, with 21 bases sitting between them. The CDR3 is made up of 17 amino acids. The CDR3 loop is CASSSSGSVGDDTEAFF. The CDR3 coding sequence is TGCGCCAGCAGCTCCTCCGGGTCTGTCGGTGATGACACTGAAGCTTTCTTT.

The rearrangement links TRBV7-9 to TRBJ1-4; D is undetermined. Trimming took 6 bases from V and 6 from J, leaving 17 bases between them. From germline, CDR1 is SEHNR and CDR2 FQNEAQ (reference sequence). The CDR3 consists of 15 residues. DNA for the CDR3: TGTGCCAGCAGTTGGAAGGGAAAGGAAGATGAAAAACTGTTTTTT. Protein sequence: CASSWKGKEDEKLFF.

The chain employs TRBV4-2 and TRBJ1-2; D unclear. V was cut by 3 bases and J by 1 base, with 15 bases left in between. Germline V gives CDR1 LGHNA, CDR2 YNFKEQ. The CDR3 covers 16 residues. The CDR3 DNA reads TGTGCCAGCAGCCACCCCCCCTGGCGGGGTAACTATGGCTACACCTTC. This codes for CASSHPPWRGNYGYTF.

This sequence joins TRBV6-1 and TRBJ2-7, with 10 positions matching TRBD1. Germline values: CDR1 MNHNS, CDR2 SASEGT. This CDR3 has 15 residues. Germline trimming cut 6 bases from V and 3 bases from J; bases unmatched to any gene: 8. The CDR3 sequence: CASSPGQGLRYEQYF. CDR3 DNA: TGTGCCAGCAGCCCGGGACAGGGGCTTCGCTACGAGCAGTACTTC.

The chain couples TRBV6-5 to TRBJ1-1, with D possibly TRBD1 on 6 matching bases. In germline, CDR1 is MNHEY, CDR2 SVGAGI. Between the trimmed V and J ends, which lost 7 bases and 1 base, there was a span of 13 bases. The CDR3 runs 14 residues. Here the CDR3 reads CASNRGGGNTEAFF. For the CDR3, the DNA is TGTGCCAGCAACCGGGGAGGGGGGAACACTGAAGCTTTCTTT.

Of note for this clone: The sample contains more than one DNA sequence encoding this CDR3. This chain joins TRBV30 and TRBJ1-5; TRBD1 might be the D (6 bases). The V end lost 2 bases, the J end lost 4 bases, and 9 bases lay between the germline ends. Germline CDR1 GTSNPN, CDR2 SVGIG (reference sequence). The CDR3 spans 13 residues. CDR3 DNA: TGTGCCTGGAGTAGACAGGAAAATCAGCCCCAGCATTTT. The encoded protein is CAWSRQENQPQHF.

V is TRBV25-1 and J is TRBJ2-4, with D possibly TRBD1 on 6 matching bases. CDR1 and CDR2 from the germline V gene are MGHDK and SYGVNS. The CDR3 has 15 residues. Trimming shortened V by 4 bases and J by 5 bases, and 15 bases separated the two germline ends. DNA of the CDR3: TGTGCCAGCAGTGCGACAGGATCGAGGGAAAACATTCAGTACTTC. Amino acid sequence: CASSATGSRENIQYF. Full variable domain (rest looked up from reference TRBV25-1 and TRBJ2-4): EADIYQTPRYLVIGTGKKITLECSQTMGHDKMYWYQQDPGMELHLIHYSYGVNSTEKGDLSSESTVSRIRTEHFPLTLESARPSHTSQYLCASSATGSRENIQYFGAGTRLSVL.

J is TRBJ1-2 and V is TRBV5-1, with 7 bases lining up with TRBD1. This CDR3 region has 12 residues. The V gene's germline CDR1 is SGHRS and CDR2 YFSETQ. Trimming took 2 bases from V and 6 from J; bases not matched to a gene: 1. This CDR3 is CASSFDRDGYTF. The CDR3 DNA reads TGCGCCAGCAGCTTCGACAGGGATGGCTACACCTTC.

The chain carries TRBV25-1 and TRBJ1-1; the D is unclear. Germline V lookup: CDR1 MGHDK, CDR2 SYGVNS. The CDR3 runs to 13 residues. Trimming pared 1 base from V and 0 bases from J, leaving 3 bases between. CDR3 in amino acids: CASSEWVNTEAFF. CDR3 sequence (DNA): TGTGCCAGCAGTGAATGGGTGAACACTGAAGCTTTCTTT. Together with reference TRBV25-1 and TRBJ1-1, the CDR3 gives the full variable domain: EADIYQTPRYLVIGTGKKITLECSQTMGHDKMYWYQQDPGMELHLIHYSYGVNSTEKGDLSSESTVSRIRTEHFPLTLESARPSHTSQYLCASSEWVNTEAFFGQGTRLTVV.

This chain links TRBV9 with TRBJ2-3, with no clear D. The CDR3 covers 14 residues. CDR1 is SGDLS and CDR2 is YYNGEE in the germline V gene. V lost 3 bases and J lost 6, with 14 bases in between. As DNA, the CDR3 is TGTGCCAGCAGCGCGGGCCGGATTGGGGATACGCAGTATTTT. The encoded protein is CASSAGRIGDTQYF.

V is TRBV9 and J is TRBJ2-3, with 10 bases fitting TRBD2. CDR3 size: 17 residues. V was clipped by 0 bases and J by 2 bases; unmatched bases: 6. Germline CDR1 and CDR2: SGDLS and YYNGEE. CDR3 region: CASSVGLLAGNTDTQYF. For the CDR3, the DNA is TGTGCCAGCAGCGTAGGATTACTAGCGGGGAACACAGATACGCAGTATTTT.

The V gene is TRBV10-1, the J gene TRBJ1-2; D not resolved. Trimming stripped 7 bases from V and 3 bases from J, with 15 bases between. Germline V CDR1 and CDR2: WNHNN, SYGVQD (reference sequence). The CDR3 covers 14 residues. CDR3 sequence reads: CASIPSQAYYGYTF. CDR3 bases: TGCGCCAGCATCCCTAGCCAGGCTTACTATGGCTACACCTTC.

The chain uses TRBV30 and TRBJ1-1, with D unresolved. The CDR3 runs 13 residues. Trimming cost V 6 bases and J 4 bases, with 15 bases left between them. Germline V gene sequence: CDR1 GTSNPN, CDR2 SVGIG (reference sequence). The CDR3 region has the DNA TGTGCCTGTGAGGATGGGTTTTCCACTGAAGCTTTCTTT. This sequence encodes CACEDGFSTEAFF.

V usage is TRBV4-1 and J usage is TRBJ2-1; maybe TRBD2 (6 bases). This CDR3 is built from 16 residues. Per the germline V gene, CDR1 is MGHRA and CDR2 is YSYEKL. V lost 1 base and J 1 base, leaving 11 bases between the germline ends. The CDR3 spells CASSQATGVSYNEQFF. CDR3 nucleotide sequence: TGCGCCAGCAGCCAAGCGACGGGGGTTTCCTACAATGAGCAGTTCTTC.

This chain uses TRBV5-1 with TRBJ2-2; tentatively, D is TRBD1 or TRBD2 (5 bases each). V was clipped by 0 bases and J by 7 bases, with 10 bases between them. Germline V gives CDR1 SGHRS, CDR2 YFSETQ. The length of the CDR3 is 14 residues. The CDR3 bases are TGCGCCAGCAGCTTGGGGGACGTGGGCGGGGAGCTGTTTTTT. Translated, it gives CASSLGDVGGELFF. The variable domain in full, completed from reference TRBV5-1 and TRBJ2-2, reads KAGVTQTPRYLIKTRGQQVTLSCSPISGHRSVSWYQQTPGQGLQFLFEYFSETQRNKGNFPGRFSGRQFSNSRSEMNVSTLELGDSALYLCASSLGDVGGELFFGEGSRLTVL.

V usage is TRBV10-3 and J usage is TRBJ1-1; D not resolved. Trimming stripped 3 bases from V and 1 base from J, with 6 bases between. Looked up from germline, CDR1 is ENHRY and CDR2 is SYGVKD. The CDR3 covers 13 residues. The CDR3 spells CAISDQQNTEAFF. CDR3 DNA: TGTGCCATCAGTGACCAACAGAACACTGAAGCTTTCTTT.

The J gene is TRBJ2-1, the V gene TRBV30, with D unresolved. The V and J ends lost 2 bases and 7 bases respectively, with 6 bases between them. This CDR3 has 11 residues. Per the germline V gene, CDR1 is GTSNPN and CDR2 is SVGIG (reference sequence). The CDR3 is CAWSLGNEQFF. The CDR3 DNA follows: TGTGCCTGGAGTCTCGGGAATGAGCAGTTCTTC. The complete variable domain, with remaining parts taken from reference TRBV30 and TRBJ2-1, reads SQTIHQWPATLVQPVGSPLSLECTVEGTSNPNLYWYRQAAGRGLQLLFYSVGIGQISSEVPQNLSASRPQDRQFILSSKKLLLSDSGFYLCAWSLGNEQFFGPGTRLTVL.